These T cell receptor beta chains were read from a single sample in a study of PD-L1 blockade in urothelial cancer. The table came from immunoSEQ multiplex PCR; TCRdb's copy has only in-frame clones and leaves some out. The top ten hold 22% of the sample, which has 40,000 to 55,000 clones, roughly 86% seen once. Specimen: PBMCs, collected around atezolizumab (anti-PD-L1) treatment. The receptors stem from a man in his 60s with urothelial cancer. The CDR3 runs from the conserved cysteine through the conserved F or W. D genes are given only for firm matches. Rows give clone size only sometimes, using once, few, many, or a class for an expanded clone.

D | J | V | size | CDR3 | DNA
- | TRBJ1-5 | TRBV19 | once | CASSSQGDSNQPQHF | TGTGCCAGTTCTAGTCAGGGTGATAGCAATCAGCCCCAGCATTTT
- | TRBJ1-1 | TRBV6-6 | - | CASSYYPMEGSEAFF | TGTGCCAGCAGTTATTACCCCATGGAGGGCAGCGAAGCTTTCTTT
- | TRBJ2-5 | TRBV7-2 | once | CASSRGSLIQETQYF | TGTGCCAGCAGCCGTGGGAGCCTGATCCAAGAGACCCAGTACTTC
- | TRBJ2-5 | TRBV2 | - | CASSEYRAEGRETQYF | TGTGCCAGCAGTGAATATCGGGCCGAGGGGAGGGAGACCCAGTACTTC
- | TRBJ1-1 | TRBV2 | once | CASRSQGIMNTEAFF | TGTGCCAGCAGATCACAGGGCATAATGAACACTGAAGCTTTCTTT
TRBD1 | TRBJ1-5 | TRBV7-2 | - | CASSVEDRAGQPQHF | TGTGCCAGCAGCGTAGAGGACAGGGCCGGTCAGCCCCAGCATTTT
TRBD1 | TRBJ1-5 | TRBV7-9 | - | CASSPRTGDSEQPQHF | TGTGCCAGCAGCCCACGGACAGGGGATAGTGAACAGCCCCAGCATTTT
- | TRBJ2-7 | TRBV10-3 | - | CAISDTDYEQYF | TGTGCCATCAGTGATACTGACTACGAGCAGTACTTC
TRBD1 | TRBJ1-3 | TRBV6-5 | - | CASSYNPTGFGNTIYF | TGTGCCAGCAGTTATAACCCGACAGGGTTTGGAAACACCATATATTTT
TRBD1 | TRBJ1-4 | TRBV6-6 | - | CASSSTGFVEKLFF | TGTGCCAGCAGTTCGACAGGGTTTGTTGAAAAACTGTTTTTT
- | TRBJ2-1 | TRBV5-5 | - | CASSLGGSTEQFF | TGTGCCAGCAGCTTGGGAGGGTCAACAGAGCAGTTCTTC
TRBD2 | TRBJ2-7 | TRBV5-1 | - | CASSLAGGPSYEQYF | TGCGCCAGCAGTCTAGCGGGAGGGCCTTCCTACGAGCAGTACTTC
TRBD1 | TRBJ2-7 | TRBV11-1 | - | CASSLMGQGYEQYF | TGTGCCAGCAGCTTAATGGGACAGGGCTACGAGCAGTACTTC
- | TRBJ2-1 | TRBV6-6 | - | CASSYSGQWGNEQFF | TGTGCCAGCAGTTACTCAGGACAGTGGGGGAATGAGCAGTTCTTC
- | TRBJ2-7 | TRBV7-6 | - | CASSLLGQSSYEQYF | TGTGCCAGCAGCTTACTTGGACAGAGCTCCTACGAGCAGTACTTC
- | TRBJ1-1 | TRBV19 | - | CASSLKRNTEAFF | TGTGCCAGTAGTCTCAAGCGGAACACTGAAGCTTTCTTT
TRBD1 | TRBJ2-7 | TRBV6-1 | - | CASSADRGFMVDEQYF | TGTGCCAGCAGTGCCGACAGGGGATTCATGGTCGACGAGCAGTACTTC
- | TRBJ1-1 | TRBV7-8 | - | CASSSIRQQPTAFF | TGTGCCAGCAGCTCCATTAGGCAACAGCCGACAGCTTTCTTT
- | TRBJ2-5 | TRBV7-2 | - | CASSRSGETQYF | TGTGCCAGCAGCCGGAGTGGAGAGACCCAGTACTTC
TRBD2 | TRBJ2-2 | TRBV5-6 | - | CASSLELAQKTGELFF | TGTGCCAGCAGCTTGGAACTAGCGCAAAAGACCGGGGAGCTGTTTTTT
- | TRBJ2-7 | TRBV5-1 | - | CASSGTLGVDGAYEQYF | TGCGCCAGCAGCGGAACCCTAGGGGTTGACGGCGCCTACGAGCAGTACTTC
- | TRBJ1-1 | TRBV19 | - | CASSTIAANTEAFF | TGTGCCAGTAGTACGATAGCAGCAAACACTGAAGCTTTCTTT
- | TRBJ2-5 | TRBV19 | - | CASSIVGLARQETQYF | TGTGCCAGTAGTATAGTTGGGCTAGCGCGCCAAGAGACCCAGTACTTC
- | TRBJ2-4 | TRBV27 | - | CASALGHSKNIQYF | TGTGCCAGCGCCCTGGGGCATTCCAAAAACATTCAGTACTTC
TRBD2 | TRBJ2-5 | TRBV7-9 | - | CASSSGTRGSQETQYF | TGTGCCAGCAGCTCCGGGACTAGAGGGTCCCAAGAGACCCAGTACTTC
- | TRBJ2-1 | TRBV5-8 | - | CASSLYKRLGPKDEQFF | TGTGCCAGCAGCTTGTATAAACGACTAGGGCCCAAGGATGAGCAGTTCTTC
TRBD1 | TRBJ1-2 | TRBV28 | - | CASSRQGANGYTF | TGTGCCAGCAGTAGACAGGGGGCTAATGGCTACACCTTC
- | TRBJ1-3 | TRBV29-1 | - | CSVWGGAGNTIYF | TGCAGCGTATGGGGGGGGGCTGGAAACACCATATATTTT
TRBD2 | TRBJ2-1 | TRBV9 | - | CASSVYSGVPLNEQFF | TGTGCCAGCAGCGTCTATAGCGGGGTCCCCCTCAATGAGCAGTTCTTC
- | TRBJ1-5 | TRBV7-9 | - | CASSLDPQQPQHF | TGTGCCAGCAGCTTAGACCCACAACAGCCCCAGCATTTT
TRBD2 | TRBJ2-2 | TRBV29-1 | - | CSATSGGAGTGELFF | TGCAGCGCAACTAGCGGGGGGGCGGGCACCGGGGAGCTGTTTTTT
TRBD2 | TRBJ2-5 | TRBV6-1 | - | CASRGAGALETQYF | TGTGCCAGCAGAGGAGCGGGAGCCCTAGAGACCCAGTACTTC
TRBD2 | TRBJ2-7 | TRBV7-9 | - | CASSPTSSEQYF | TGTGCCAGCAGCCCGACTAGCTCCGAGCAGTACTTC
TRBD2 | TRBJ2-1 | TRBV5-1 | - | CASSFTSGRAYNEQFF | TGCGCCAGCAGCTTTACTAGCGGGAGGGCCTACAATGAGCAGTTCTTC
TRBD1 | TRBJ2-3 | TRBV5-1 | - | CASSFGSTGGNTQYF | TGCGCCAGCAGCTTTGGTAGTACAGGGGGAAATACGCAGTATTTT
- | TRBJ1-4 | TRBV7-9 | - | CASSLAYGEKLFF | TGTGCCAGCAGCTTAGCGTACGGGGAAAAACTGTTTTTT
TRBD1 | TRBJ2-6 | TRBV7-3 | - | CASSPGTGAGANVLTF | TGTGCCAGCAGCCCTGGGACAGGGGCTGGGGCCAACGTCCTGACTTTC
- | TRBJ2-2 | TRBV10-1 | - | CASSGTSNTGELFF | TGCGCCAGCAGTGGGACATCGAACACCGGGGAGCTGTTTTTT
TRBD2 | TRBJ2-1 | TRBV4-3 | few | CASSQGLPGGANYNEQFF | TGCGCCAGCAGCCAAGGCTTACCGGGGGGGGCCAACTACAATGAGCAGTTCTTC
- | TRBJ2-2 | TRBV7-9 | - | CASSFDTGMARGELFF | TGTGCCAGCAGCTTCGATACAGGAATGGCGCGGGGGGAGCTGTTTTTT
- | TRBJ2-7 | TRBV5-1 | - | CASSLSGLEVRRYEQYF | TGCGCCAGCAGCTTGTCGGGGTTAGAGGTCCGGAGGTACGAGCAGTACTTC
- | TRBJ2-6 | TRBV6-5 | - | CASRSPFSGANVLTF | TGTGCCAGCAGGTCCCCCTTCTCTGGGGCCAACGTCCTGACTTTC
TRBD2 | TRBJ2-7 | TRBV5-1 | - | CASSTGLASSYEQYF | TGCGCCAGCAGCACGGGACTAGCAAGCTCCTACGAGCAGTACTTC
- | TRBJ1-1 | TRBV9 | - | CASSVSPGNTEAFF | TGTGCCAGCAGCGTATCACCCGGGAACACTGAAGCTTTCTTT
- | TRBJ2-1 | TRBV19 | - | CASSRGGKNNEQFF | TGTGCCAGTAGCCGCGGCGGAAAGAACAATGAGCAGTTCTTC
- | TRBJ2-2 | TRBV11-2 | few | CASSLKGITGTGELFF | TGTGCCAGCAGCTTAAAGGGGATTACGGGCACCGGGGAGCTGTTTTTT
TRBD1 | TRBJ1-4 | TRBV30 | - | CAWYPRGQINEKLFF | TGTGCCTGGTACCCAAGGGGGCAGATTAATGAAAAACTGTTTTTT
- | TRBJ1-6 | TRBV19 | - | CASQDGSSYNSPLHF | TGTGCCAGTCAAGACGGGAGCTCCTATAATTCACCCCTCCACTTT
- | TRBJ1-5 | TRBV5-1 | - | CASRRDNRSNQPQHF | TGCGCCAGCAGACGGGACAATCGTAGCAATCAGCCCCAGCATTTT
TRBD1 | TRBJ1-2 | TRBV28 | once | CASSLSHRGGGYTF | TGTGCCAGCAGTTTATCTCACAGGGGAGGTGGCTACACCTTC
- | TRBJ1-1 | TRBV5-4 | - | CASSRVNTEAFF | TGTGCCAGCAGCCGGGTGAACACTGAAGCTTTCTTT
- | TRBJ2-3 | TRBV7-3 | - | CASSFVSGDRQYF | TGTGCCAGCAGCTTCGTCTCAGGGGATCGGCAGTATTTT
- | TRBJ2-1 | TRBV9 | - | CASSVGQLGNEQFF | TGTGCCAGCAGCGTAGGACAGCTTGGCAATGAGCAGTTCTTC